The clone carrying this TCR beta chain was seen more than once but under ten times. The sample belongs to a study of blood T cell repertoires in COVID-19. Study information: Some COVID-19 samples were acute and others convalescent; all came from the United States, Italy and Spain.

Repertoires were generated with immunoSEQ multiplex PCR, while TCRdb's copy carries only in-frame clones and drops some. The table shows around 200,000 clones, with 75% to 90% occurring only once. In the 2 weeks before study entry, exposed participants met a COVID-19 case, which was PCR-confirmed or clinician-diagnosed. Germline V gives CDR1 SGHKS, CDR2 YYEKEE (reference sequence). The junction had 12 bases not matched to a gene; V was cut back by 0 bases and J by 5 bases. There are 17 residues in the CDR3. Sequenced input: PBMCs or T cells enriched from blood (not recorded which). The chain joins TRBV5-5 to TRBJ1-1, with 8 bases that match TRBD1. The sequence was obtained from a woman aged 25 to 39 who had been exposed to COVID-19. The CDR3 loop reads CASSLGTGPMAGTEAFF. CDR3 in DNA: TGTGCCAGCAGCTTGGGGACAGGGCCTATGGCGGGGACTGAAGCTTTCTTT.